The sample holds many counts of the clone carrying this T cell receptor beta chain. The target antigen is unknown. Time point reported: sample taken at primary tumor resection. TCRdb re-analysed the 5' RACE reads in MiXCR, keeping a single row per CDR3 protein. The repertoire holds roughly 17,000 distinct CDR3 sequences, with 6.5% to 7% as singletons. This specimen belongs to a study of spatial heterogeneity in lung cancer. Findings of the study overall: The study found that expanded intratumoral alpha and beta TCR counts tracked tumor mutation counts.

The CDR3 is 16 amino acids. The germline V and J ends were trimmed by 7 bases and 5 bases, with 23 bases remaining between them. The V call is TRBV12-3 or TRBV12-4, the J call TRBJ2-5; D is perhaps TRBD1 or TRBD2 (6 bases each). The specimen was lung tumor tissue, collected at surgery. The clonotype originates from a female donor with early-stage non-small cell lung cancer. CDR3 protein: CASTATRSGGGETQYF. The CDR3 nucleotides read TGTGCCAGCACTGCTACGCGGTCCGGGGGCGGGGAGACCCAGTACTTC.